These 14 T cell receptor beta chains were all obtained from the same sample, sequenced in a study of PD-1 and CTLA-4 blockade in melanoma. Assay: immunoSEQ multiplex PCR; the TCRdb copy retains only in-frame clones and omits some. The profile covers over 15,000 clones, with 70% to 80% appearing a single time and roughly 13% taken by the ten largest. Specimen: CD8+ T cells from peripheral blood, collected from a patient given anti-PD-1 treatment. All receptors come from a human donor with melanoma.

This chain uses TRBV5-1 with TRBJ1-1, with D maybe TRBD1 (6 bases). Per the germline V gene, CDR1 is SGHRS and CDR2 is YFSETQ. V gave up 2 bases and J gave up 1 base, with 15 bases separating them. This CDR3 region has 16 residues. The CDR3 DNA is TGCGCCAGCAGCTTAACAGGGCCACTCGGGAACACTGAAGCTTTCTTT. This encodes CASSLTGPLGNTEAFF. Based on the CDR3 plus reference TRBV5-1 and TRBJ1-1, the full variable domain is KAGVTQTPRYLIKTRGQQVTLSCSPISGHRSVSWYQQTPGQGLQFLFEYFSETQRNKGNFPGRFSGRQFSNSRSEMNVSTLELGDSALYLCASSLTGPLGNTEAFFGQGTRLTVV.

This clone appeared a few times. The rearrangement uses TRBV2 and TRBJ1-5; TRBD1 aligns across 10 bases. With 6 bases clipped from V and 2 bases from J, the junction kept 16 bases outside the gene matches. The CDR3 spans 19 residues. Germline CDR1 reads SNHLY; CDR2 reads FYNNEI. As DNA, the CDR3 is TGTGCCAGCAGGGGAACCGGGACAGGGGATGGAGTTGGCAATCAGCCCCAGCATTTT. Protein sequence: CASRGTGTGDGVGNQPQHF.

The chain is built from TRBV25-1 and TRBJ1-1; D remains ambiguous. The CDR3 length is 10 residues. V was trimmed by 6 bases and J by 7 bases, leaving 6 bases between them. Germline lookup yields CDR1 MGHDK and CDR2 SYGVNS. CDR3: CASRGSEAFF. Here the CDR3 DNA reads TGTGCCAGCAGGGGAAGTGAAGCTTTCTTT.

The chain combines TRBV7-9 with TRBJ2-3; 12 bases map to TRBD2. The CDR3 sequence is 16 residues long. Germline-derived CDR1 and CDR2 are SEHNR and FQNEAQ (reference sequence). With V trimmed by 4 bases and J by 1 base, 3 bases remained unmatched. DNA for the CDR3: TGTGCCAGCAGCTCGAGGACTAGCGGGGGCACAGATACGCAGTATTTT. Translating it yields CASSSRTSGGTDTQYF. Drawing the rest from reference TRBV7-9 and TRBJ2-3, the complete variable domain is DTGVSQNPRHKITKRGQNVTFRCDPISEHNRLYWYRQTLGQGPEFLTYFQNEAQLEKSRLLSDRFSAERPKGSFSTLEIQRTEQGDSAMYLCASSSRTSGGTDTQYFGPGTRLTVL.

The CDR3 region is CASSPGVGSYEQYF. As DNA, the CDR3 is TGTGCCAGCAGCCCTGGCGTCGGTTCCTACGAGCAGTACTTC. The chain has TRBV7-2 and TRBJ2-7, with D hard to call. The CDR3 totals 14 residues. CDR1 is SGHTA and CDR2 is FQGNSA in the germline V gene. Trimming pared 5 bases from V and 1 base from J, leaving 12 bases between.

The CDR3 DNA follows: TGTGCCAGCAGCCAAGGAGGGACTAGCGGGCGCACAGATACGCAGTATTTT. The encoded protein is CASSQGGTSGRTDTQYF. The chain has TRBV3-1 (or the pseudogene TRBV3-2) and TRBJ2-3; 12 bases map to TRBD2. J lost 1 base, V lost 1 base, and 3 bases had no gene match. The germline V gene encodes CDR1 LGHDT and CDR2 YNNKEL (reference sequence). There are 17 residues in the CDR3.

This clone was detected once. The V and J genes are TRBV7-2 and TRBJ1-2; D is possibly TRBD1 (6 bases). The CDR3 is 16 residues long. The V gene lost 4 bases and the J gene lost 1 base, with 16 bases spanning the gap. The V gene's germline CDR1 is SGHTA and CDR2 FQGNSA. The CDR3 sequence is CASSSHGTLFNYGYTF. The CDR3 coding sequence is TGTGCCAGCAGCTCTCACGGGACACTATTTAACTATGGCTACACCTTC.

The genes are TRBV6-5 and TRBJ1-2; no clear D gene. Trimming stripped 0 bases from V and 6 bases from J, with 11 bases between. Germline V gene data show CDR1 as MNHEY and CDR2 as SVGAGI. This CDR3 is built from 14 residues. The CDR3 spells CASSYSRVSDGYTF. Here the CDR3 DNA reads TGTGCCAGCAGTTACTCGAGGGTCTCCGATGGCTACACCTTC.

The V call is TRBV27, the J call TRBJ2-3, with D hard to call. The germline V gene has CDR1 MNHEY and CDR2 SMNVEV (reference sequence). Trimming cost V 3 bases and J 0 bases, with 22 bases left between them. The CDR3 contains 19 residues. CDR3 coding DNA: TGTGCCAGCAGTTTCAATTACGTCTCGGATCAGGATAGCACAGATACGCAGTATTTT. It specifies CASSFNYVSDQDSTDTQYF.

Only a few counts were recorded for this clone. V usage is TRBV13 and J usage is TRBJ2-1; 9 nucleotides match TRBD2. Per the germline V gene, CDR1 is PRHDT and CDR2 is FYEKMQ (reference sequence). The CDR3 spans 16 residues. V lost 5 bases to trimming and J lost 4 bases; unmatched junction nucleotides: 9. The CDR3 sequence: CASSRGLAGSYNEQFF. CDR3 nucleotides: TGTGCCAGCAGCCGGGGACTAGCCGGGAGTTACAATGAGCAGTTCTTC.

This clone turned up a few times. V usage is TRBV29-1 and J usage is TRBJ1-2; tentatively, D is TRBD1 (6 bases). Trimming removed 7 bases at V and 7 bases at J, with 13 bases between. Germline lookup yields CDR1 SQVTM and CDR2 ANQGSEA. The CDR3 runs to 11 residues. The CDR3 protein is CSDGGTVGYTF. In nucleotides, the CDR3 is TGCAGCGATGGGGGCACGGTTGGCTACACCTTC.

The chain carries TRBV27 and TRBJ2-1; D is undetermined. Germline CDR1 reads MNHEY; CDR2 reads SMNVEV (reference sequence). CDR3 length: 12 residues. V was trimmed by 3 bases and J by 7 bases, leaving 7 bases between them. In DNA, the CDR3 is TGTGCCAGCAGTTTTGTGGGAAATGAGCAGTTCTTC. Its translation is CASSFVGNEQFF.

The table lists this clone with a few counts. The gene calls are TRBV18 and TRBJ1-1; TRBD1 aligns across 10 bases. The germline V gene encodes CDR1 KGHSH and CDR2 LQKENI. This CDR3 region has 16 residues. The V gene end was trimmed by 2 bases and the J gene end by 5 bases; junction bases not matched to a gene: 8. The DNA for the CDR3 is TGTGCCAGCTCACCAGACTTGGACAGGGGGTTGACTGAAGCTTTCTTT. Translating it yields CASSPDLDRGLTEAFF.

The table lists this clone with a count of one. The chain combines TRBV18 with TRBJ1-3, with D unresolved. Trimming removed 2 bases from V and 8 bases from J, with 7 bases in between. The CDR3 extends over 12 amino acids. Germline CDR1 is KGHSH and CDR2 is LQKENI. Here the CDR3 DNA reads TGTGCCAGCTCACCAGAAGAGGACACCATATATTTT. Residues: CASSPEEDTIYF.